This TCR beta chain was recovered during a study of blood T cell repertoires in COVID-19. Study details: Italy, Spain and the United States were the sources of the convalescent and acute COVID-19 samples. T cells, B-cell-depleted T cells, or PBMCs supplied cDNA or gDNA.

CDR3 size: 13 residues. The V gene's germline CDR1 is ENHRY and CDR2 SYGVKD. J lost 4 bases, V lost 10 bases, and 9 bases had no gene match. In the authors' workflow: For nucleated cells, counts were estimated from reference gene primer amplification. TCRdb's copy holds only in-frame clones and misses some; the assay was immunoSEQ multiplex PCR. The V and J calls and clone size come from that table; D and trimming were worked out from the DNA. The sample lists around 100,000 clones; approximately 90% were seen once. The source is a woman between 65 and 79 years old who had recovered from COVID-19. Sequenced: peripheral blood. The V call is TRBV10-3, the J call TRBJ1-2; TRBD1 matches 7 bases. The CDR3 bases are TGTGCCACGGATCCTGGACAGGCCTATGGCTACACCTTC. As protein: CATDPGQAYGYTF.